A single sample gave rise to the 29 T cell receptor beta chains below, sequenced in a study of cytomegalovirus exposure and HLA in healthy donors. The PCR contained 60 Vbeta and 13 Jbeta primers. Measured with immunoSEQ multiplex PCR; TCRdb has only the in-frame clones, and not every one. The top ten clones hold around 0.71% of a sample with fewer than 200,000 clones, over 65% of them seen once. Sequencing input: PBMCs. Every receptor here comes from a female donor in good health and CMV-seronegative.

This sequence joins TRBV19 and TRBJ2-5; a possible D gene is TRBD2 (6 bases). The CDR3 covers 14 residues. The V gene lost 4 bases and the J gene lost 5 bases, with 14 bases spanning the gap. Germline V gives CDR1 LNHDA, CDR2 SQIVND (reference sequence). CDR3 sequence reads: CASSKRRESETQYF. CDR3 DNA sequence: TGTGCCAGTAGTAAGCGACGGGAGTCGGAGACCCAGTACTTC.

Here the CDR3 reads CASSPGGQGGEKLFF. The CDR3 bases are TGTGCCAGCAGTCCAGGCGGACAGGGCGGTGAAAAACTGTTTTTT. The rearrangement uses TRBV28 and TRBJ1-4; TRBD1 agrees at 8 bases. V shed 5 bases and J 7 bases; nucleotides not matched to a gene: 9. The CDR3 loop spans 15 amino acids. In germline, CDR1 is MDHEN, CDR2 SYDVKM.

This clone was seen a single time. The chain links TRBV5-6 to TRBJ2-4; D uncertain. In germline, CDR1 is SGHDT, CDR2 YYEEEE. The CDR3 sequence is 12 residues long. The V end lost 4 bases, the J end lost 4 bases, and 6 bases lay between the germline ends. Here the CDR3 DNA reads TGTGCCAGCAGCAGAGGAAAAAACATTCAGTACTTC. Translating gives CASSRGKNIQYF.

CDR3: CASSFSGLDTGELFF. The DNA for the CDR3 is TGTGCCAGCAGTTTCTCAGGACTAGACACCGGGGAGCTGTTTTTT. The chain uses TRBV28 and TRBJ2-2; TRBD2 matches 7 bases. The CDR3 is 15 residues long. Germline CDR1 and CDR2: MDHEN and SYDVKM. The J segment lost 3 bases and the V segment lost 3 bases, leaving 4 bases of the junction unmatched.

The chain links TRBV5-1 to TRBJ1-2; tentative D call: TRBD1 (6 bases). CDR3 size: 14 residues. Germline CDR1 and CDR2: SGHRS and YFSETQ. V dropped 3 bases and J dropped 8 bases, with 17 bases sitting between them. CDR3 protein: CASSSIGGEGGYTF. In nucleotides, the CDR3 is TGCGCCAGCAGCTCAATAGGGGGAGAGGGAGGCTACACCTTC.

The CDR3: CASSSRGGVQETQYF. The CDR3 nucleotides read TGTGCCAGCTCATCGCGCGGGGGGGTACAAGAGACCCAGTACTTC. The genes are TRBV18 and TRBJ2-5; 9 bases match TRBD2. The length of the CDR3 is 15 residues. Germline CDR1 reads KGHSH; CDR2 reads LQKENI. The V and J ends lost 5 bases and 2 bases, in that order; junction bases with no gene match: 6.

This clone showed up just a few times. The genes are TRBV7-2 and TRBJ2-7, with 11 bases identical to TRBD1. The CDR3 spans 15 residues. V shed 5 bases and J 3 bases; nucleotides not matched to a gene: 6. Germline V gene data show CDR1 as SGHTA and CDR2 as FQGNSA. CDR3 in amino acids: CASSLTGTGGYEQYF. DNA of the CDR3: TGTGCCAGCAGCCTGACCGGGACAGGGGGCTACGAGCAGTACTTC. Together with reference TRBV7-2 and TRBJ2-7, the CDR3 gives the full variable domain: GAGVSQSPSNKVTEKGKDVELRCDPISGHTALYWYRQSLGQGLEFLIYFQGNSAPDKSGLPSDRFSAERTGGSVSTLTIQRTQQEDSAVYLCASSLTGTGGYEQYFGPGTRLTVT.

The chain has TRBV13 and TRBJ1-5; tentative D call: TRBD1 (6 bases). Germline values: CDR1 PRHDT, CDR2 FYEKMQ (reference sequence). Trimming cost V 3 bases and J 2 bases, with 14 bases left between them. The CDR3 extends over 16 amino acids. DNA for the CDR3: TGTGCCAGCAGCTTTAGTGGGGGCGGTGGCAATCAGCCCCAGCATTTT. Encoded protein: CASSFSGGGGNQPQHF.

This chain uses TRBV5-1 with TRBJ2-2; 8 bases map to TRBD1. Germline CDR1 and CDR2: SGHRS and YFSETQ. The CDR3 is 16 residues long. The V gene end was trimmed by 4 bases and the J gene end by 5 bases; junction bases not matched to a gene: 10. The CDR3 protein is CASSRQGARGTGELFF. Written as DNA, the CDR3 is TGCGCCAGCAGCCGGCAGGGGGCCCGTGGGACCGGGGAGCTGTTTTTT.

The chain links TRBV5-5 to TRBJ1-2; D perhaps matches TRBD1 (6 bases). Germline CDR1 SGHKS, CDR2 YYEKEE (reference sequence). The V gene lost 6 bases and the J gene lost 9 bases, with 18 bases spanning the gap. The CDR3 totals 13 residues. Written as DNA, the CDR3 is TGTGCCAGCATCGAAGAACAGGGTCAACGCTACACCTTC. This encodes CASIEEQGQRYTF.

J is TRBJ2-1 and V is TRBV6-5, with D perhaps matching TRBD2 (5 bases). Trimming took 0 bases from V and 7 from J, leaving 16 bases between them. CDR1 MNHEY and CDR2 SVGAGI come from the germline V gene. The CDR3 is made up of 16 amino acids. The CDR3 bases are TGTGCCAGCAGTTACTCGAAACGGGATAATTGGAATGAGCAGTTCTTC. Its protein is CASSYSKRDNWNEQFF.

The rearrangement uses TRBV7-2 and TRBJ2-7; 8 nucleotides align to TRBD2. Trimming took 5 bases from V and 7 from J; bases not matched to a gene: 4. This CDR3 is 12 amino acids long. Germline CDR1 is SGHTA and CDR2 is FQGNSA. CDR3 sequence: CASSPSSGEQYF. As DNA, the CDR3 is TGTGCCAGCAGCCCATCTAGCGGGGAGCAGTACTTC. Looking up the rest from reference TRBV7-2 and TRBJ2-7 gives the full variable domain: GAGVSQSPSNKVTEKGKDVELRCDPISGHTALYWYRQSLGQGLEFLIYFQGNSAPDKSGLPSDRFSAERTGGSVSTLTIQRTQQEDSAVYLCASSPSSGEQYFGPGTRLTVT.

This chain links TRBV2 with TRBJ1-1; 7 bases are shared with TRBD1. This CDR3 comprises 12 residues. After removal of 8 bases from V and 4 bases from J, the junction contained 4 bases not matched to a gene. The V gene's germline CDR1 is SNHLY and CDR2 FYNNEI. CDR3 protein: CASGQVITEAFF. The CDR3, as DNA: TGTGCCAGCGGACAGGTGATCACTGAAGCTTTCTTT.

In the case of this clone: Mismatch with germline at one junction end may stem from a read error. The CDR3 DNA reads as TGCGCCAGCAGCTCGACAGAGGCCAACGGCCTGACTTTC. Translated, it gives CASSSTEANGLTF. This chain connects TRBV5-1 to TRBJ2-6; weak D call: TRBD1 (5 bases). Germline V lookup: CDR1 SGHRS, CDR2 YFSETQ. CDR3 length: 13 residues.

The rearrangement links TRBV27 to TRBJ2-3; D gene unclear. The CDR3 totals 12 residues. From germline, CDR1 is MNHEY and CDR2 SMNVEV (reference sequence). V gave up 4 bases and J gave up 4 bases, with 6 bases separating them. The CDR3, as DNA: TGTGCCAGCAGTTATGGGCCAGATACGCAGTATTTT. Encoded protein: CASSYGPDTQYF.

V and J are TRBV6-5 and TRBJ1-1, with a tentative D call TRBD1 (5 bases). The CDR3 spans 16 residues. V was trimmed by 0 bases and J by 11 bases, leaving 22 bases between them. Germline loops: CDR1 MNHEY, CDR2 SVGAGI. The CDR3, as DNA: TGTGCCAGCAGTTACTCGATTATGGGATTAGGGCGGGGGGCTTTCTTT. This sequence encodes CASSYSIMGLGRGAFF.

Here the CDR3 reads CASSQGSGGSYEQYF. CDR3 sequence (DNA): TGTGCCAGCAGCCAAGGTAGCGGGGGCTCCTACGAGCAGTACTTC. This rearrangement joins TRBV4-2 to TRBJ2-7, with 9 positions matching TRBD2. V was clipped by 1 base and J by 0 bases; unmatched bases: 1. Germline CDR1 is LGHNA and CDR2 is YNFKEQ. CDR3 size: 15 residues.

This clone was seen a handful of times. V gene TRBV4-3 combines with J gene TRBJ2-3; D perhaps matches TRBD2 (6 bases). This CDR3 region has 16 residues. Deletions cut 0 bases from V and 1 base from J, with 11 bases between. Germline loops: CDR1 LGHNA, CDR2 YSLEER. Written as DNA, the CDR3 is TGCGCCAGCAGCCAAGATGGTCCGGGGGGCACAGATACGCAGTATTTT. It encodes CASSQDGPGGTDTQYF.

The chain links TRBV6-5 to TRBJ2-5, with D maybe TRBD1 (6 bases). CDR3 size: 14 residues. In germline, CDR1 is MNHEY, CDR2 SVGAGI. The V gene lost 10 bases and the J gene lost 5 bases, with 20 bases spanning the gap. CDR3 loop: CATGVEGGRETQYF. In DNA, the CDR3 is TGTGCCACAGGGGTTGAAGGTGGGCGCGAGACCCAGTACTTC.

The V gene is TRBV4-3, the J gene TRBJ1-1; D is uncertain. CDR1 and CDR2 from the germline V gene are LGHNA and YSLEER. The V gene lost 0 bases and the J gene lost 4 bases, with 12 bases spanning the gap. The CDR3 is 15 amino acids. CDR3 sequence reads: CASSQDVEGGTEAFF. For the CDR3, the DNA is TGCGCCAGCAGCCAAGATGTCGAAGGAGGCACTGAAGCTTTCTTT.

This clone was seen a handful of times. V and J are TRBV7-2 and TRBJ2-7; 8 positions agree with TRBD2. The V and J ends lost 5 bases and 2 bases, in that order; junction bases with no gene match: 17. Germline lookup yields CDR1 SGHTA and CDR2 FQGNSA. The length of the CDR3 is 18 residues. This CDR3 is CASSKPGGAFGGTYEQYF. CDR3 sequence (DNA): TGTGCCAGCAGCAAACCGGGGGGGGCCTTCGGGGGTACCTACGAGCAGTACTTC.

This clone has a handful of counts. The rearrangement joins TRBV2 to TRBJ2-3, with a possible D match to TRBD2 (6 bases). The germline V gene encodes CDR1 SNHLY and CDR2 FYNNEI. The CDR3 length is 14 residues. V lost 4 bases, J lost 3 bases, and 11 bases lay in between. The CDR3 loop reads CASSGVRGTDTQYF. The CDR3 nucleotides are TGTGCCAGCAGTGGGGTACGGGGGACAGATACGCAGTATTTT. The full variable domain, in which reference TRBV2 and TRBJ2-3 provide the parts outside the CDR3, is EPEVTQTPSHQVTQMGQEVILRCVPISNHLYFYWYRQILGQKVEFLVSFYNNEISEKSEIFDDQFSVERPDGSNFTLKIRSTKLEDSAMYFCASSGVRGTDTQYFGPGTRLTVL.

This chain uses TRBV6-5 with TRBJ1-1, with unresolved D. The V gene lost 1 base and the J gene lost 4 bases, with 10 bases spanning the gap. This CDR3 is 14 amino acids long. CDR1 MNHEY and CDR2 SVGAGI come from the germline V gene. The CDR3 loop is CASSYFANPTEAFF. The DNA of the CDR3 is TGTGCCAGCAGTTACTTCGCGAATCCCACTGAAGCTTTCTTT.

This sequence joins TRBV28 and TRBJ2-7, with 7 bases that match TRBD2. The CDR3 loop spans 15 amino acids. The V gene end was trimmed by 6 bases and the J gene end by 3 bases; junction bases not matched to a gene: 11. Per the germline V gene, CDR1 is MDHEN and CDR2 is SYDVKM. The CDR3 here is CASSLSGAGVYEQYF. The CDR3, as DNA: TGTGCCAGCAGCCTGAGCGGGGCGGGGGTCTACGAGCAGTACTTC.

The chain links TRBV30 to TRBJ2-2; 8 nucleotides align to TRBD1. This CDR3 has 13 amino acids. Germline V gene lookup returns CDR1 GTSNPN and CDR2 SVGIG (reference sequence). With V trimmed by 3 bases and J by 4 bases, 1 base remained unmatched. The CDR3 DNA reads TGTGCCTGGAGCCAGGGGGCCACCGGGGAGCTGTTTTTT. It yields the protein CAWSQGATGELFF.

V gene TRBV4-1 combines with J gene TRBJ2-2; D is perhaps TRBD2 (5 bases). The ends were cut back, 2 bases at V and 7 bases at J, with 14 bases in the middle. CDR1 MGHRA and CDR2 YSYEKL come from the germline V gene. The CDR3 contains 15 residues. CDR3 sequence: CASSQPNTDFGELFF. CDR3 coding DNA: TGCGCCAGCAGCCAACCAAACACGGACTTCGGGGAGCTGTTTTTT.

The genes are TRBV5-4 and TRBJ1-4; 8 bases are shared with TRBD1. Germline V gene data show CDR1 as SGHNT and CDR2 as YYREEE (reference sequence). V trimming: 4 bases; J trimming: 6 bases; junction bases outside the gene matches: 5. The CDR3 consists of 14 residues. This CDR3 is CASSPTGVYEKLFF. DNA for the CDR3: TGTGCCAGCAGCCCGACAGGGGTTTATGAAAAACTGTTTTTT.

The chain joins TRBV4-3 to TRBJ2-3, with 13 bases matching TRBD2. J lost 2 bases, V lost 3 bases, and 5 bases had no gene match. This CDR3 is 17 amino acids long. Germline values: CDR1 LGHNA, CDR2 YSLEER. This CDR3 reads CASSHGLAGEPTDTQYF. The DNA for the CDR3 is TGCGCCAGCAGCCACGGACTAGCGGGGGAGCCCACAGATACGCAGTATTTT.

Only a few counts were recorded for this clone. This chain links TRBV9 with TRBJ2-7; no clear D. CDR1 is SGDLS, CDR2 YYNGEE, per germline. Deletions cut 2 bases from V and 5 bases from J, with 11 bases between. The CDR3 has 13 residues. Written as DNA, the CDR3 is TGTGCCAGCAGCGTCGAGGTCGCCAACGAGCAGTACTTC. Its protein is CASSVEVANEQYF.